The source of this TCR beta chain is a study of T cell repertoires in cytomegalovirus infection. At least ten counts were recorded for this clonotype. V was shortened by 6 bases and J by 2 bases, with 14 bases between the two germline ends. Looked up from germline, CDR1 is SNHLY and CDR2 is FYNNEI. The CDR3 totals 14 residues. TCRdb passed the reads through MiXCR, listing each CDR3 protein once. The sample carries 200,000 to 300,000 distinct CDR3 sequences, approximately 9% recorded once. The clonotype was recovered from a human donor in good health (CMV status not recorded). Some clones in this sample may be carry-over from other donors' samples. Source material: PBMCs. V usage is TRBV2 and J usage is TRBJ2-7, with D maybe TRBD2 (6 bases). The CDR3 loop is CASRTGLPPYEQYF. Written as DNA, the CDR3 is TGTGCCAGCAGAACAGGACTACCCCCCTACGAGCAGTACTTC.